The rows below give T cell receptor beta chains drawn from one sample of a study of shared clonotypes between healthy human individuals. Profiled with immunoSEQ multiplex PCR; TCRdb holds only in-frame clones, not every one. The sample carries more than 600,000 clones, 92% recorded once. Material: naive CD8+ T cells sorted from blood. The receptors originated from a young man in good health. Each CDR3 is given with its conserved first and last residue. The D gene is left open where the match is weak. For some rows the clone size is stated as once, few or many, or as a class when expanded; others skip it.

v_call	j_call	clone_size	d_call	cdr3_nt	cdr3_aa
TRBV4-1	TRBJ1-4	NA	NA	TGCGCCAGCAGCCAAGGGGGGTCTGCCCGGGCTACTAATGAAAAACTGTTTTTT	CASSQGGSARATNEKLFF
TRBV2	TRBJ2-2	NA	NA	TGTGCCACTCGCTGTGGTGCCGGGGAGCTGTTTTTT	CATRCGAGELFF
TRBV7-9	TRBJ2-1	NA	NA	TGTGCCAGCAGCGCCAAAACAGGAACCTCCTACAATGAGCAGTTCTTC	CASSAKTGTSYNEQFF
TRBV27	TRBJ1-2	NA	NA	TGTGCCAGCAGCAGAAATACTAACTATGGCTACACCTTC	CASSRNTNYGYTF
TRBV15	TRBJ2-1	NA	TRBD2	TGTGCCACCAGCCTCGGACTAGCGGCCACCCACAATGAGCAGTTCTTC	CATSLGLAATHNEQFF
TRBV29-1	TRBJ2-7	NA	NA	TGCAGCGTTGAGGGGGACGGCTACGAGCAGTACTTC	CSVEGDGYEQYF
TRBV9	TRBJ2-1	NA	TRBD2	TGTGCCAGCAGCGCTCAAGCGGGAGCATACAATGAGCAGTTCTTC	CASSAQAGAYNEQFF
TRBV7-2	TRBJ2-2	NA	NA	TGTGCCAGCAGCCAAGACAGGTTGACCGGGGAGCTGTTTTTT	CASSQDRLTGELFF
TRBV9	TRBJ1-2	NA	TRBD1	TGTGCCAGCAGCCATTCCCCGGACAGGGGGTTCGATGGCTACACCTTC	CASSHSPDRGFDGYTF
TRBV4-1	TRBJ1-1	NA	NA	TGCGCCAGCAGCCCCGGGTCAACGAACACTGAAGCTTTCTTT	CASSPGSTNTEAFF
TRBV19	TRBJ2-1	NA	NA	TGTGCCAGTAGTATTAGCGTGTCTGACGACAATGAGCAGTTCTTC	CASSISVSDDNEQFF
TRBV6-6	TRBJ2-1	NA	NA	TGTGCCAGCAGTTACGGACTTATGACGGACCCCAATGAGCAGTTCTTC	CASSYGLMTDPNEQFF
TRBV11-2	TRBJ2-5	NA	NA	TGTGCCAGCAGCTTTTCGGGGGTTGGAGAGACCCAGTACTTC	CASSFSGVGETQYF
TRBV2	TRBJ2-1	NA	TRBD2	TGTGCCAGCAGTGAACGAGAACTAGCGGGAGGAAATGAGCAGTTCTTC	CASSERELAGGNEQFF
TRBV7-6	TRBJ2-3	NA	NA	TGTGCCAGCAGCTTAGGGGGGCGCGTAGATACGCAGTATTTT	CASSLGGRVDTQYF
TRBV7-9	TRBJ2-7	NA	NA	TGTGCCAGCAGCGCCGGACTCGAAAGCTCCTACGAGCAGTACTTC	CASSAGLESSYEQYF
TRBV7-9	TRBJ1-6	NA	TRBD1	TGTGCCAGCAGATTTACAGGGGGGGAATCACCCCTCCACTTT	CASRFTGGESPLHF
TRBV5-8	TRBJ1-1	NA	TRBD1	TGTGCCAGTACAAACAGGGGCCTCAACACTGAAGCTTTCTTT	CASTNRGLNTEAFF
TRBV28	TRBJ2-7	NA	NA	TGTGCCAGCAGTTTAACTCTGGGGAGTTCCTCCTACGAGCAGTACTTC	CASSLTLGSSSYEQYF
TRBV27	TRBJ2-1	NA	TRBD2	TGTGCCAGCAGTTTATATCTAGCGGGATCCTACAATGAGCAGTTCTTC	CASSLYLAGSYNEQFF
TRBV9	TRBJ2-1	NA	TRBD1	TGTGCCAGCAGCGTAACCGGACAGGGAAGAAATAATGAGCAGTTCTTC	CASSVTGQGRNNEQFF
TRBV9	TRBJ1-1	NA	NA	TGTGCCAGCAGCGAATATAATACAGGGTCCACTGAAGCTTTCTTT	CASSEYNTGSTEAFF
TRBV5-1	TRBJ1-3	NA	NA	TGCGCCAGCAGCTTGGGTGAAGTCTCTGGAAACACCATATATTTT	CASSLGEVSGNTIYF
TRBV27	TRBJ2-7	NA	NA	TGTGCCAGCAGTACCGGCAGGGCCTACGAGCAGTACTTC	CASSTGRAYEQYF
TRBV2	TRBJ2-1	NA	TRBD2	TGTGCCAGCAGTGTCTCCGGGACGGGGGGCAATGAGCAGTTCTTC	CASSVSGTGGNEQFF
TRBV7-9	TRBJ2-1	once	TRBD2	TGTGCCAGCAGCCCAGGACTAGCGGAGTACAATGAGCAGTTCTTC	CASSPGLAEYNEQFF
TRBV7-8	TRBJ1-5	NA	TRBD1	TGTGCCAGCAGCCCAGGGGGCCGCAATCAGCCCCAGCATTTT	CASSPGGRNQPQHF
TRBV5-1	TRBJ2-1	NA	NA	TGCGCCAGCAGCTTGGCGGGAGTGGGTAATGAGCAGTTCTTC	CASSLAGVGNEQFF
TRBV2	TRBJ2-4	few	TRBD1	TGTGCCAGCAGGACAGGGGAGAACATTCAGTACTTC	CASRTGENIQYF
TRBV5-4	TRBJ2-3	NA	TRBD1	TGTGCCAGCGACTCGGGACAGAGCACAGATACGCAGTATTTT	CASDSGQSTDTQYF
TRBV6-5	TRBJ2-1	NA	NA	TGTGCCAGCAGCCCCCGGGAGAGGGTCAATGAGCAGTTCTTC	CASSPRERVNEQFF
TRBV10-3	TRBJ2-3	NA	TRBD1	TGTGCCATCAGCCCGGGACAGGGCTCAGATACGCAGTATTTT	CAISPGQGSDTQYF
TRBV2	TRBJ2-3	NA	NA	TGTGCCATCAGGGGCACCCGGGATACGCAGTATTTT	CAIRGTRDTQYF
TRBV20-1	TRBJ2-7	NA	NA	TGCAGTGCTAGAGGGGGTTACGAGCAGTACTTC	CSARGGYEQYF
TRBV23-1	TRBJ1-1	NA	TRBD1	TGCGCCAGCAGTCAAACCCTTTATGAAGGGACAGGGTCCACTGAAGCTTTCTTT	CASSQTLYEGTGSTEAFF
TRBV28	TRBJ1-1	NA	NA	TGTGCCAGCAGTGATTTTGGGGGTAACACTGAAGCTTTCTTT	CASSDFGGNTEAFF
TRBV7-9	TRBJ2-7	NA	TRBD1	TGTGCCAGCAGCTTAGGGGACAGGGGGGTCATGGACGAGCAGTACTTC	CASSLGDRGVMDEQYF
TRBV11-2	TRBJ1-5	NA	NA	TGTGCCAGCAGCCGAGGGGGGGTTCAGCCCCAGCATTTT	CASSRGGVQPQHF
TRBV2	TRBJ1-4	NA	TRBD1	TGTGCCAGCAGAGACCACGGGACAGGGGTTGAAAAACTGTTTTTT	CASRDHGTGVEKLFF